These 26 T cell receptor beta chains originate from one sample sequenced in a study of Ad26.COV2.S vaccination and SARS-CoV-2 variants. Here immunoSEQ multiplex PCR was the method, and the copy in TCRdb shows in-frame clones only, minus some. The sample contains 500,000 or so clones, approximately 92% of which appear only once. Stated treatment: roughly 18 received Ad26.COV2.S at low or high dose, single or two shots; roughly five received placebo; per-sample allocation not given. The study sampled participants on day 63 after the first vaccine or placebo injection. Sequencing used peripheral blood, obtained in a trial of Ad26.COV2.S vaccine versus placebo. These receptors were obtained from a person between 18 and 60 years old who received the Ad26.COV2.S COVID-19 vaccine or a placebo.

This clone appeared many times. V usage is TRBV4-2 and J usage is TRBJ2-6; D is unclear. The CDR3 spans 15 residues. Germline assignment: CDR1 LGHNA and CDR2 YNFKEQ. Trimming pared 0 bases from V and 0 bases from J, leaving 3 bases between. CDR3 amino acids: CASSQESSGANVLTF. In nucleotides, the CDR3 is TGTGCCAGCAGCCAAGAGAGCTCTGGGGCCAACGTCCTGACTTTC.

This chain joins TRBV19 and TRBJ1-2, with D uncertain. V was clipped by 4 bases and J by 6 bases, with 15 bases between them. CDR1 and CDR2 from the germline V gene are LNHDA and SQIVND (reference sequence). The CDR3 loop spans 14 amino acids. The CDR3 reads CASSRNIRFDGYTF. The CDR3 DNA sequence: TGTGCCAGTAGTAGGAATATAAGGTTTGATGGCTACACCTTC.

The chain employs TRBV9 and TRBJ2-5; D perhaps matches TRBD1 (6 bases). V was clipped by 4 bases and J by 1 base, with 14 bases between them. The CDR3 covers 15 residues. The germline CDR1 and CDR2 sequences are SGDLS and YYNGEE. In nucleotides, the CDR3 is TGTGCCAGCAGCCCCCGGCAGGGGTTCCAAGAGACCCAGTACTTC. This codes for CASSPRQGFQETQYF. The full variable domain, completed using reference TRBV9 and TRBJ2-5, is DSGVTQTPKHLITATGQRVTLRCSPRSGDLSVYWYQQSLDQGLQFLIQYYNGEERAKGNILERFSAQQFPDLHSELNLSSLELGDSALYFCASSPRQGFQETQYFGPGTRLLVL.

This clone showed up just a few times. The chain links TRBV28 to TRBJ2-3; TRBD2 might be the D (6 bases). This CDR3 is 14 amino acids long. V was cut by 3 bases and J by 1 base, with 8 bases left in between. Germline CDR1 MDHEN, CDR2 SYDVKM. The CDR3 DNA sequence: TGTGCCAGCAGTTTCGTAGCGGGCACAGATACGCAGTATTTT. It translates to CASSFVAGTDTQYF.

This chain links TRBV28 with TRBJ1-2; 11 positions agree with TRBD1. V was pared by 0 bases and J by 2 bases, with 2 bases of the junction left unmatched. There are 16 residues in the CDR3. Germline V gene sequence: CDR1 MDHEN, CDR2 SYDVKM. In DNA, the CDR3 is TGTGCCAGCAGTTTATGGGACAGGGGGCTCAACTATGGCTACACCTTC. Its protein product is CASSLWDRGLNYGYTF.

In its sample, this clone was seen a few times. The CDR3 loop is CASSLLADPKGYTF. The CDR3, as DNA: TGTGCCAGCAGTTTATTGGCGGACCCAAAGGGCTACACCTTC. The chain employs TRBV27 and TRBJ1-2; D gene unclear. The CDR3 is made up of 14 amino acids. V shed 1 base and J shed 8 bases, with 14 bases lying between them. Germline assignment: CDR1 MNHEY and CDR2 SMNVEV (reference sequence).

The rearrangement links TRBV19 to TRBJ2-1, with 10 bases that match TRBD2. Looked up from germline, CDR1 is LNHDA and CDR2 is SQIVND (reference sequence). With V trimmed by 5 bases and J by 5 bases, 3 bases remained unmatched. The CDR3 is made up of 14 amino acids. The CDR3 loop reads CASSLAGADNEQFF. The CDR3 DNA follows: TGTGCCAGTAGTCTAGCGGGAGCAGACAATGAGCAGTTCTTC. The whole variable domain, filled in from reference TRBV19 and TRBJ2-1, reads DGGITQSPKYLFRKEGQNVTLSCEQNLNHDAMYWYRQDPGQGLRLIYYSQIVNDFQKGDIAEGYSVSREKKESFPLTVTSAQKNPTAFYLCASSLAGADNEQFFGPGTRLTVL.

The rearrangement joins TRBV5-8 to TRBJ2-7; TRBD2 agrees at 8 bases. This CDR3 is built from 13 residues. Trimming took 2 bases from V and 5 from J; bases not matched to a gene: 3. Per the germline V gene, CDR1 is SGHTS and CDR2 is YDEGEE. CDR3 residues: CASSLTGGDEQYF. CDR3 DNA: TGTGCCAGCAGCTTAACGGGGGGGGACGAGCAGTACTTC.

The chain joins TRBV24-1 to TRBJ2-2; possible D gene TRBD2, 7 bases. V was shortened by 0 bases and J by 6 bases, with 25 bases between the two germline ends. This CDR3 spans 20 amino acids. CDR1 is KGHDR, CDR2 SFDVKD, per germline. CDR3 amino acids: CATSDLQGRLAEEGAGELFF. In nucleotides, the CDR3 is TGTGCCACCAGTGATTTGCAAGGGAGACTAGCAGAGGAGGGGGCCGGGGAGCTGTTTTTT.

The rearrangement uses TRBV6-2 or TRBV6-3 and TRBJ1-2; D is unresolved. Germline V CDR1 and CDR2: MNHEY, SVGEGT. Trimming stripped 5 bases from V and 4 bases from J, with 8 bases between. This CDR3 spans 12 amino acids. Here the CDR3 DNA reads TGTGCCAGCAGTCAATCGTTCTATGGCTACACCTTC. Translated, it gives CASSQSFYGYTF.

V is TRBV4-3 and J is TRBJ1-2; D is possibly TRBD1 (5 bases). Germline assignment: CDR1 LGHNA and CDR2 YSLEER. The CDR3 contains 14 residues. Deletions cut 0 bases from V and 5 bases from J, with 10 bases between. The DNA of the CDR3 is TGCGCCAGCAGCCAAGACCCCAGGGAATATGGCTACACCTTC. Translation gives CASSQDPREYGYTF.

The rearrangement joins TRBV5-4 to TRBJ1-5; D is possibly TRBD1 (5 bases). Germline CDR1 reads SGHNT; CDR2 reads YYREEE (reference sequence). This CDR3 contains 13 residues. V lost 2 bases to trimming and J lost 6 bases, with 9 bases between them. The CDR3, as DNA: TGTGCCAGCAGCTTAGGGGTGGGTCAGCCCCAGCATTTT. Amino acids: CASSLGVGQPQHF.

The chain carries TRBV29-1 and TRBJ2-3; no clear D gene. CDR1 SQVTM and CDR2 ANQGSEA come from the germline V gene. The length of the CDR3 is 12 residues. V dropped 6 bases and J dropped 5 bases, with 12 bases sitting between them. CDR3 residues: CSVERVVDTQYF. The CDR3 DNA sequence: TGCAGCGTCGAACGGGTGGTAGATACGCAGTATTTT.

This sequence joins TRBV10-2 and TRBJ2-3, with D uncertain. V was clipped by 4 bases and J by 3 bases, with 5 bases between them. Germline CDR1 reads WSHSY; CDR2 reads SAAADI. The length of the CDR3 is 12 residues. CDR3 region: CASSASTDTQYF. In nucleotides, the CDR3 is TGCGCCAGCAGTGCTAGTACAGATACGCAGTATTTT.

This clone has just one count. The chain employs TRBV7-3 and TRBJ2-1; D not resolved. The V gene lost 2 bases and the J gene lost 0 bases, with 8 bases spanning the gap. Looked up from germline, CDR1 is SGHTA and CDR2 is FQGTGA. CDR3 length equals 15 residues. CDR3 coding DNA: TGTGCCAGCAGCTTACGAATGACCTCCTACAATGAGCAGTTCTTC. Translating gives CASSLRMTSYNEQFF.

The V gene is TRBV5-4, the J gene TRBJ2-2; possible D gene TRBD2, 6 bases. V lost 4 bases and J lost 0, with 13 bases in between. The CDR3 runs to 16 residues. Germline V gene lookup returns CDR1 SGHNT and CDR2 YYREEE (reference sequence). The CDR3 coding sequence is TGTGCCAGCAGCCGCTGGGGCGGGACGAACACCGGGGAGCTGTTTTTT. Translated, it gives CASSRWGGTNTGELFF. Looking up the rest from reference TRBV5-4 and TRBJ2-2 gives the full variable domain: ETGVTQSPTHLIKTRGQQVTLRCSSQSGHNTVSWYQQALGQGPQFIFQYYREEENGRGNFPPRFSGLQFPNYSSELNVNALELDDSALYLCASSRWGGTNTGELFFGEGSRLTVL.

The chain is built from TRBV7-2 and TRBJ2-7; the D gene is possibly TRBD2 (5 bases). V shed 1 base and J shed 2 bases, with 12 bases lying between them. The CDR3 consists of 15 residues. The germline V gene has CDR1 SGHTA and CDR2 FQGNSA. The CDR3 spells CASSLEGGRPYEQYF. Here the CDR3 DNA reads TGTGCCAGCAGCTTAGAAGGAGGCCGACCCTACGAGCAGTACTTC.

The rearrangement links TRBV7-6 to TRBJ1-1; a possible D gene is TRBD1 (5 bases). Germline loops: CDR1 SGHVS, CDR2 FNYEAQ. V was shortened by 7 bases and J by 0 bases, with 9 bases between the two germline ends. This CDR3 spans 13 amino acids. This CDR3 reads CASTDSLNTEAFF. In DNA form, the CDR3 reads TGTGCCAGCACCGACAGCCTGAACACTGAAGCTTTCTTT.

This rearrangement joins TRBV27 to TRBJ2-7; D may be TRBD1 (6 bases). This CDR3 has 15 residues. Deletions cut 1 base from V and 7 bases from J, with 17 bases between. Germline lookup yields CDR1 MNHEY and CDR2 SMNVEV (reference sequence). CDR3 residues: CASSLLGPPGEEQYF. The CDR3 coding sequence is TGTGCCAGCAGTTTATTAGGACCCCCAGGGGAAGAGCAGTACTTC.

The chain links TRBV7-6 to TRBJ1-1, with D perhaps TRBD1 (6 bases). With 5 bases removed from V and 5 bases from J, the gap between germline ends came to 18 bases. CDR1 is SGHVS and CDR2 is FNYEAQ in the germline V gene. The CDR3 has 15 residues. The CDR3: CASSGDTLWGTEAFF. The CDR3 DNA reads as TGTGCCAGCAGCGGGGACACCTTGTGGGGAACTGAAGCTTTCTTT. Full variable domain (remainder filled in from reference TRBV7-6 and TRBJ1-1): GAGVSQSPRYKVTKRGQDVALRCDPISGHVSLYWYRQALGQGPEFLTYFNYEAQQDKSGLPNDRFSAERPEGSISTLTIQRTEQRDSAMYRCASSGDTLWGTEAFFGQGTRLTVV.

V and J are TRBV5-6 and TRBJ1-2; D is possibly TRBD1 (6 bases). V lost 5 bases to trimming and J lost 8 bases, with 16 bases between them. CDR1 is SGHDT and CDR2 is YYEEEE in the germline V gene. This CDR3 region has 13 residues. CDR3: CASRGGAVRGYTF. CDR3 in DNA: TGTGCCAGCAGAGGGGGGGCTGTAAGAGGCTACACCTTC.

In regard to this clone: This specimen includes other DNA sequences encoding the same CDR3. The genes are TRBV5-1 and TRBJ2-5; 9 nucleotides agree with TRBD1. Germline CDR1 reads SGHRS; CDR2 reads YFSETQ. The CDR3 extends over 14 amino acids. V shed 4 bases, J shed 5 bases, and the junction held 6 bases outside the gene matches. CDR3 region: CASSLEGQGETQYF. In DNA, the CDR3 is TGCGCCAGCAGCCTGGAAGGACAGGGGGAGACCCAGTACTTC.

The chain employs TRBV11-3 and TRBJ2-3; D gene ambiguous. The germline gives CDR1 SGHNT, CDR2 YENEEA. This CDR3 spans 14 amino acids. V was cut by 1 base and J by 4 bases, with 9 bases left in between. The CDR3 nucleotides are TGTGCCAGCAGCTTAGGACCGAATGCAGATACGCAGTATTTT. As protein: CASSLGPNADTQYF.

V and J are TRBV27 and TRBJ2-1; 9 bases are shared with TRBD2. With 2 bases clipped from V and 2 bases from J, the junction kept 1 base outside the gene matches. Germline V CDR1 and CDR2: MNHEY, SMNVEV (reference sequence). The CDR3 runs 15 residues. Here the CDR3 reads CASSLRTSAYNEQFF. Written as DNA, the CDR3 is TGTGCCAGCAGTTTACGGACTAGCGCCTACAATGAGCAGTTCTTC.

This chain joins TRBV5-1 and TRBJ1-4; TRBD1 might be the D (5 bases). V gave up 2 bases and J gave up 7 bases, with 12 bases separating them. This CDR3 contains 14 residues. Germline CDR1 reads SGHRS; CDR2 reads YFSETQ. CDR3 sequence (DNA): TGCGCCAGCAGCTTTCAGGGTAACGGTGAAAAACTGTTTTTT. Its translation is CASSFQGNGEKLFF.

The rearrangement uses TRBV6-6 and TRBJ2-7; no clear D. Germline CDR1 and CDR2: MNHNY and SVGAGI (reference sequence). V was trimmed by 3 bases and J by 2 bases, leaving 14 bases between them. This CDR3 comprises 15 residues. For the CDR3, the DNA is TGTGCCAGCAGTTATACACTTAACTCCCCCTACGAGCAGTACTTC. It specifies CASSYTLNSPYEQYF.